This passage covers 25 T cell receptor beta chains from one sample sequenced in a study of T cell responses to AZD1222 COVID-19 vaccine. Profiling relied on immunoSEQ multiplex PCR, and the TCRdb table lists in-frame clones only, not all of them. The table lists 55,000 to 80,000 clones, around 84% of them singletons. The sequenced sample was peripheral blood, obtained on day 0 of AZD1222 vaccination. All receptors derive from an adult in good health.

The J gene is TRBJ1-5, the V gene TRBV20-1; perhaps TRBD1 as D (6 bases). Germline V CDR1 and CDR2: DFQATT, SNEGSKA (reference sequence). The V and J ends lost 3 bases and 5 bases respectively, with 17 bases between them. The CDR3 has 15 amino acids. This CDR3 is CSASYKGVVDQPQHF. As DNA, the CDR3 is TGCAGTGCTAGTTACAAGGGGGTGGTAGATCAGCCCCAGCATTTT.

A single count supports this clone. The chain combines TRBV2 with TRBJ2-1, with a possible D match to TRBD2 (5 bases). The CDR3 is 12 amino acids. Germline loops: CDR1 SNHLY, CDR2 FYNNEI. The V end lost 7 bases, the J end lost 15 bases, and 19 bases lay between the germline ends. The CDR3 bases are TGTGCCAGCACTACAAGGGATGATGGGAGGTTCTTC. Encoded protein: CASTTRDDGRFF.

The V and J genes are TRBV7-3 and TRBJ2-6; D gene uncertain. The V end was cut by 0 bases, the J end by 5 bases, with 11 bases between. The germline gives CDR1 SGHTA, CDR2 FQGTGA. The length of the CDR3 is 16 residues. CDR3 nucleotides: TGTGCCAGCAGCTTAACACCGACTTTGAGGGCCAACGTCCTGACTTTC. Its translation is CASSLTPTLRANVLTF.

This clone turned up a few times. CDR3 region: CASSLTASGSPLHF. As DNA, the CDR3 is TGTGCCAGCAGCCTAACTGCATCGGGTTCACCCCTCCACTTT. The genes are TRBV7-2 and TRBJ1-6, with D uncertain. Per germline, CDR1 SGHTA and CDR2 FQGNSA. This CDR3 has 14 residues. The germline V and J ends were trimmed by 5 bases and 9 bases, with 14 bases remaining between them. Based on the CDR3 plus reference TRBV7-2 and TRBJ1-6, the full variable domain is GAGVSQSPSNKVTEKGKDVELRCDPISGHTALYWYRQSLGQGLEFLIYFQGNSAPDKSGLPSDRFSAERTGGSVSTLTIQRTQQEDSAVYLCASSLTASGSPLHFGNGTRLTVT.

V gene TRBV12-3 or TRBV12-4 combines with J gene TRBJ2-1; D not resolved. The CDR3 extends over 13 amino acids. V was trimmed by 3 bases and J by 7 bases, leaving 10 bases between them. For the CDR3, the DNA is TGTGCCAGCAGTTTTTTTCTGGGGAATGAGCAGTTCTTC. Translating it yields CASSFFLGNEQFF.

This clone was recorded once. CDR3: CASSLVDQGNEKLFF. For the CDR3, the DNA is TGTGCCAGCAGCTTAGTAGACCAAGGGAATGAAAAACTGTTTTTT. This chain uses TRBV11-1 with TRBJ1-4, with D unclear. V lost 1 base and J 5 bases, leaving 11 bases between the germline ends. CDR3 size: 15 residues. Germline values: CDR1 SGHAT, CDR2 FQDESV (reference sequence).

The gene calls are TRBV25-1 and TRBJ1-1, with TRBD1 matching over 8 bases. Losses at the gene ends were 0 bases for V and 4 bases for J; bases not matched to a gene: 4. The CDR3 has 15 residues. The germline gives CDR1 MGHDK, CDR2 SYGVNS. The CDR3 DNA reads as TGTGCCAGCAGTGAATATGGCACAGGGGGCACTGAAGCTTTCTTT. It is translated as CASSEYGTGGTEAFF.

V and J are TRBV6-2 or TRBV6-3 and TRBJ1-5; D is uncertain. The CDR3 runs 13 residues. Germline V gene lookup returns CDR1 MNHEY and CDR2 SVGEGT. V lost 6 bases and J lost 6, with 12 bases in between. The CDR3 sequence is CASSRSWSQPQHF. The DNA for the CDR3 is TGTGCCAGCAGCCGAAGTTGGAGTCAGCCCCAGCATTTT.

The CDR3 DNA reads TGTGCCACCTTCCGGGACAGGCCATACAATGAGCAGTTCTTC. It translates to CATFRDRPYNEQFF. The chain has TRBV21-1 and TRBJ2-1; the D segment call TRBD1 is taken from the table without a DNA check. TRBV21-1 is an annotated pseudogene. CDR3 length: 14 amino acids.

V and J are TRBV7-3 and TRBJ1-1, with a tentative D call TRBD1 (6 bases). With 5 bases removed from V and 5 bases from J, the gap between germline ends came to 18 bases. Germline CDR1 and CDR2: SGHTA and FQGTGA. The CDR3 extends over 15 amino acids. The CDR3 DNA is TGTGCCAGCAGCCCCAAGCGGGGGGCGCATACTGAAGCTTTCTTT. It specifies CASSPKRGAHTEAFF.

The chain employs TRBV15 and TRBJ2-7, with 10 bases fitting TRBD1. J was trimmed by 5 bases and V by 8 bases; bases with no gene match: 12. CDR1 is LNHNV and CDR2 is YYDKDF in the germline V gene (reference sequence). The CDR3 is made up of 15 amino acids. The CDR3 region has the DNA TGTGCCACCTCACTCGGGACAGGGGAAGGTCACGAGCAGTACTTC. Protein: CATSLGTGEGHEQYF.

The CDR3 reads CASSASAGTGSSYGYTF. The DNA for the CDR3 is TGTGCCAGCAGCGCCTCCGCCGGGACAGGGAGTTCCTATGGCTACACCTTC. The chain combines TRBV9 with TRBJ1-2, with 9 bases matching TRBD1. Losses at the gene ends were 3 bases for V and 4 bases for J; bases not matched to a gene: 13. Germline V gene lookup returns CDR1 SGDLS and CDR2 YYNGEE. The CDR3 runs to 17 residues.

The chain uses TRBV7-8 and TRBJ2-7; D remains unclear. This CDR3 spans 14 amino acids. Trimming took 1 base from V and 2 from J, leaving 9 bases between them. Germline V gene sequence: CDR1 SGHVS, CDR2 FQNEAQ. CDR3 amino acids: CASSLGVRTYEQYF. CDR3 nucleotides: TGTGCCAGCAGCTTAGGGGTCAGGACCTACGAGCAGTACTTC.

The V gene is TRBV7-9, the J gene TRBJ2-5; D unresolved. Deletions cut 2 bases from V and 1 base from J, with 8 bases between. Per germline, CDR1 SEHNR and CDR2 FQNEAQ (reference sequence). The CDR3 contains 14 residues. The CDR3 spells CASSLNLLQETQYF. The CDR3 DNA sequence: TGTGCCAGCAGCTTAAACTTGCTCCAAGAGACCCAGTACTTC.

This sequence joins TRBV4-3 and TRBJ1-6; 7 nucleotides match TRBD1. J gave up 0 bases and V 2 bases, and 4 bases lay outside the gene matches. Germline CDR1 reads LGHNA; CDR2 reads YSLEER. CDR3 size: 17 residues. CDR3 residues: CASSQRTGSSYNSPLHF. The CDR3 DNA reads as TGCGCCAGCAGCCAAAGGACAGGCAGCTCCTATAATTCACCCCTCCACTTT.

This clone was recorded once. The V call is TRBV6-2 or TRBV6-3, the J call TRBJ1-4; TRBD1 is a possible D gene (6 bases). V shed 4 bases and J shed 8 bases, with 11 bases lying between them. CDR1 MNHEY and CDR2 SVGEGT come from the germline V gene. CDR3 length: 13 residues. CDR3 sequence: CASSSITGEKLFF. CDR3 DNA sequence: TGTGCCAGCAGTTCTATAACAGGGGAAAAACTGTTTTTT.

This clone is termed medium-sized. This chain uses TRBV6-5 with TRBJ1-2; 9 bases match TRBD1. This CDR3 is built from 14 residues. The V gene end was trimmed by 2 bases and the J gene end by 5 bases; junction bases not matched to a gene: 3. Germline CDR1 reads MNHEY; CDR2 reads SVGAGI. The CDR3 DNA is TGTGCCAGCAGTTACGGGACAGGGAAATATGGCTACACCTTC. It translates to CASSYGTGKYGYTF.

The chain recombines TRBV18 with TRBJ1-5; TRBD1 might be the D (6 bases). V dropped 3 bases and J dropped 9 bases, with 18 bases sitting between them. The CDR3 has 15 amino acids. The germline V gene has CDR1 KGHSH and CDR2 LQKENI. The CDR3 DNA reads TGTGCCAGCTCACCTAATGACAGGCCGCTGGGGCCCCAGCATTTT. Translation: CASSPNDRPLGPQHF.

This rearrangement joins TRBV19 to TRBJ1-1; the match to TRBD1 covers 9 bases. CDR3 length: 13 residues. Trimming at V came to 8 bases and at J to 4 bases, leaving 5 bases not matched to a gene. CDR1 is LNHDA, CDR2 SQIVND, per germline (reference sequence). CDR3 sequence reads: CASRGQGITEAFF. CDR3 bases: TGTGCCAGTCGTGGACAGGGGATCACTGAAGCTTTCTTT.

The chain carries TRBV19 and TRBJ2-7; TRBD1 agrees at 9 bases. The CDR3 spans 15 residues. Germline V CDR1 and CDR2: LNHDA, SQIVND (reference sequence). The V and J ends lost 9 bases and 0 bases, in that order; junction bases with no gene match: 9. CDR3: CASTAGTGLSYEQYF. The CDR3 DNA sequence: TGTGCCAGCACCGCTGGGACAGGGCTCTCCTACGAGCAGTACTTC.

CDR3 amino acids: CASSHKSAGLNFF. CDR3 in DNA: TGTGCCAGCAGTCATAAGTCGGCCGGGCTGAATTTCTTT. This chain joins TRBV3-1 (or the pseudogene TRBV3-2) and TRBJ1-1; no firm D call. Germline V CDR1 and CDR2: LGHDT, YNNKEL (reference sequence). This CDR3 spans 13 amino acids. V gave up 6 bases and J gave up 13 bases, with 21 bases separating them.

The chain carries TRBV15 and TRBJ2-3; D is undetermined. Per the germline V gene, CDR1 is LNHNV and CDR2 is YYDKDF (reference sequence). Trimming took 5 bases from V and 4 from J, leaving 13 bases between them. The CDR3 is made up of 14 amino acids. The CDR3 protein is CATSHSLNPDTQYF. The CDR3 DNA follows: TGTGCCACCAGCCATAGTCTTAACCCAGATACGCAGTATTTT.

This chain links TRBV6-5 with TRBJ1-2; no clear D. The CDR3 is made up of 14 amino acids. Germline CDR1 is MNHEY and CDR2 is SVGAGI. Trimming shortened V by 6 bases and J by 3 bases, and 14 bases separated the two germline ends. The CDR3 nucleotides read TGTGCCAGCAGCCCCGGCGCCCGGGACTATGGCTACACCTTC. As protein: CASSPGARDYGYTF.

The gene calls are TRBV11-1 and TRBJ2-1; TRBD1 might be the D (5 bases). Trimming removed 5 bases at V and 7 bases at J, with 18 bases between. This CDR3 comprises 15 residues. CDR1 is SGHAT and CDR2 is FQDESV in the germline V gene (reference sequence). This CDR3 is CASSEGALVGNEQFF. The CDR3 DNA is TGTGCCAGCAGCGAAGGGGCTCTCGTAGGAAATGAGCAGTTCTTC.

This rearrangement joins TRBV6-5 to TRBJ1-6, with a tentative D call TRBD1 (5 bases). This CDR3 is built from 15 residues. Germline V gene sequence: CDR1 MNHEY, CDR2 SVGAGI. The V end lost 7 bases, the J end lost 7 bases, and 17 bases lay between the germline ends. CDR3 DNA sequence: TGTGCCAGCAAGATACACTCGACAGAGAATTCACCCCTCCACTTT. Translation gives CASKIHSTENSPLHF.